These 12 T cell receptor beta chains were all obtained from the same sample, sequenced in a study of cytomegalovirus exposure and HLA in healthy donors. TCRdb's table, derived via immunoSEQ multiplex PCR, lists solely in-frame clones and lacks some. The table shows 130,000 to 150,000 clones, with about 91% occurring only once. Sample: PBMCs. These receptors all stem from a woman aged 18-35 years in good health and CMV-seropositive.

This clone was recorded only once. The CDR3 sequence is CASSYKNTEAFF. The CDR3 region has the DNA TGTGCCAGCAGTTACAAGAACACTGAAGCTTTCTTT. The gene calls are TRBV28 and TRBJ1-1; D uncertain. With 4 bases removed from V and 1 base from J, the gap between germline ends came to 4 bases. The CDR3 totals 12 residues. Germline V gene data show CDR1 as MDHEN and CDR2 as SYDVKM.

This clone was seen only once. The chain employs TRBV28 and TRBJ2-7, with TRBD1 matching 8 bases. V shed 5 bases and J 1 base; nucleotides not matched to a gene: 10. The CDR3 covers 16 residues. Germline-derived CDR1 and CDR2 are MDHEN and SYDVKM. The CDR3 region is CASSRPGQVISYEQYF. The DNA of the CDR3 is TGTGCCAGCAGTCGGCCGGGACAGGTGATATCCTACGAGCAGTACTTC. Full variable domain (missing parts from reference TRBV28 and TRBJ2-7): DVKVTQSSRYLVKRTGEKVFLECVQDMDHENMFWYRQDPGLGLRLIYFSYDVKMKEKGDIPEGYSVSREKKERFSLILESASTNQTSMYLCASSRPGQVISYEQYFGPGTRLTVT.

The chain joins TRBV23-1 to TRBJ1-6, with D maybe TRBD1 (5 bases). TRBV23-1 is classed as an ORF, of uncertain function. V dropped 2 bases and J dropped 7 bases, with 15 bases sitting between them. The CDR3 has 16 residues. The DNA for the CDR3 is TGCGCCAGCAGTCAACCCGGGACTTCGGGGAATTCACCCCTCCACTTT. Translating gives CASSQPGTSGNSPLHF.

This clone was picked up a small number of times. The chain links TRBV15 to TRBJ1-2; 7 bases align to TRBD1. The V gene end was trimmed by 2 bases and the J gene end by 7 bases; junction bases not matched to a gene: 19. This CDR3 is 18 amino acids long. The V gene's germline CDR1 is LNHNV and CDR2 YYDKDF (reference sequence). The CDR3 DNA sequence: TGTGCCACCAGCAGATTTTACCCAGCTCTACCGACAGGGTCTGGCTACACCTTC. It is translated as CATSRFYPALPTGSGYTF.

The V gene is TRBV5-1, the J gene TRBJ2-7; 8 bases agree with TRBD1. CDR1 and CDR2 from the germline V gene are SGHRS and YFSETQ. V shed 4 bases, J shed 5 bases, and the junction held 14 bases outside the gene matches. The CDR3 has 16 amino acids. This chain's CDR3 is CASSLGIWTGLDEQYF. DNA for the CDR3: TGCGCCAGCAGCCTGGGGATTTGGACAGGGCTCGACGAGCAGTACTTC.

The chain carries TRBV5-6 and TRBJ2-3, with D hard to call. V was trimmed by 0 bases and J by 2 bases, leaving 10 bases between them. The CDR3 sequence is 15 residues long. Germline CDR1 reads SGHDT; CDR2 reads YYEEEE. CDR3 region: CASSLGQVATDTQYF. The CDR3 DNA follows: TGTGCCAGCAGCTTGGGGCAGGTCGCCACAGATACGCAGTATTTT.

The chain recombines TRBV4-1 with TRBJ2-7; 11 bases are shared with TRBD1. Trimming at V came to 7 bases and at J to 2 bases, leaving 10 bases not matched to a gene. Germline CDR1 MGHRA, CDR2 YSYEKL. CDR3 length: 16 residues. CDR3 loop: CASTPMAGQGAYEQYF. The CDR3 DNA reads TGCGCCAGCACTCCCATGGCGGGACAGGGGGCCTACGAGCAGTACTTC.

The chain joins TRBV28 to TRBJ1-1; TRBD1 is a possible D gene (6 bases). Per the germline V gene, CDR1 is MDHEN and CDR2 is SYDVKM. The CDR3 length is 12 residues. The V and J ends lost 5 bases and 4 bases respectively, with 8 bases between them. CDR3 DNA: TGTGCCAGCAGTCAAGGGGGCACTGAAGCTTTCTTT. This gives the protein CASSQGGTEAFF.

This clone occurred a few times. The chain has TRBV5-1 and TRBJ1-3; D unresolved. CDR1 is SGHRS, CDR2 YFSETQ, per germline. The CDR3 covers 16 residues. Trimming removed 7 bases from V and 0 bases from J, with 17 bases in between. DNA for the CDR3: TGCGCCAGCCCTCGGCATCCCGAGGCCTCTGGAAACACCATATATTTT. It is translated as CASPRHPEASGNTIYF.

This clone occurred once. The chain is built from TRBV28 and TRBJ1-5; TRBD1 aligns across 7 bases. This CDR3 spans 15 amino acids. V lost 3 bases, J lost 6 bases, and 8 bases stayed unmatched. Germline V gene lookup returns CDR1 MDHEN and CDR2 SYDVKM. In DNA, the CDR3 is TGTGCCAGCAGTTTTAGGAGGGGGCGCTTTCAGCCCCAGCATTTT. This translates into CASSFRRGRFQPQHF.

The chain is built from TRBV9 and TRBJ1-1; the D gene is possibly TRBD1 (5 bases). V lost 0 bases, J lost 4 bases, and 10 bases lay in between. The germline V gene encodes CDR1 SGDLS and CDR2 YYNGEE. The CDR3 runs 14 residues. CDR3 loop: CASSVEGSGTEAFF. The CDR3 bases are TGTGCCAGCAGCGTAGAGGGGTCGGGCACTGAAGCTTTCTTT.

This chain links TRBV6-6 with TRBJ2-5; maybe TRBD1 (6 bases). V dropped 8 bases and J dropped 1 base, with 8 bases sitting between them. CDR1 is MNHNY, CDR2 SVGAGI, per germline (reference sequence). The CDR3 has 12 residues. As DNA, the CDR3 is TGTGCCAGCGAACAGGGCCAAGAGACCCAGTACTTC. Residues: CASEQGQETQYF.